Shown below are 17 T cell receptor beta chains from a single sample sequenced in a study of blood T cell repertoires in COVID-19. Profiled with immunoSEQ multiplex PCR; TCRdb holds only in-frame clones, not every one. Of 130,000 or so clones in the sample, around three quarters were seen once. The sequenced sample was peripheral blood. All receptors derive from a human donor in a cohort sampled during active COVID-19.

This chain joins TRBV9 and TRBJ1-5, with a weak D call TRBD1 (6 bases). V lost 0 bases, J lost 7 bases, and 11 bases lay in between. Germline V gives CDR1 SGDLS, CDR2 YYNGEE. The CDR3 extends over 14 amino acids. The CDR3 here is CASSVGGGGQPQHF. CDR3 bases: TGTGCCAGCAGCGTAGGTGGGGGGGGCCAGCCCCAGCATTTT.

This rearrangement joins TRBV28 to TRBJ2-7; no clear D. CDR3 size: 13 residues. The germline V gene has CDR1 MDHEN and CDR2 SYDVKM. Trimming left V 8 bases short and J 3 bases short, with 14 bases between. DNA for the CDR3: TGTGCCAGCGGCATGAATGTGGTCTACGAGCAGTACTTC. Protein product: CASGMNVVYEQYF. Combining the CDR3 with reference TRBV28 and TRBJ2-7 gives the whole variable domain DVKVTQSSRYLVKRTGEKVFLECVQDMDHENMFWYRQDPGLGLRLIYFSYDVKMKEKGDIPEGYSVSREKKERFSLILESASTNQTSMYLCASGMNVVYEQYFGPGTRLTVT.

The chain couples TRBV14 to TRBJ1-2; TRBD1 matches 7 bases. This CDR3 has 15 residues. The trim removed 0 bases at V and 7 bases at J, leaving 8 bases unmatched. Germline V gene data show CDR1 as SGHDN and CDR2 as FVKESK. CDR3 region: CASSQEETGVLGYTF. CDR3 in DNA: TGTGCCAGCAGCCAAGAAGAAACAGGGGTCCTTGGCTACACCTTC.

The chain is built from TRBV21-1 and TRBJ2-2; the table names TRBD2, a call not compared with the DNA. TRBV21-1 is a listed pseudogene. The CDR3 sequence is 17 residues long. Written as DNA, the CDR3 is TGTGCCAGCAGCAAAAATCGGCGGGGAGGGGGAACCGGGGAGCTGTTTTTT. This gives the protein CASSKNRRGGGTGELFF.

The chain combines TRBV21-1 with TRBJ2-1; the table assigns TRBD1, which was not confirmed against the DNA. TRBV21-1 is annotated as a pseudogene. The length of the CDR3 is 17 residues. Here the CDR3 DNA reads TGTGCCAGCAGCAGACCCCCGGGACAGTCATCCTACAATGAGCAGTTCTTC. Encoded protein: CASSRPPGQSSYNEQFF.

The CDR3 region is CASSAPGQNTGELFF. DNA of the CDR3: TGTGCCAGCAGCGCCCCGGGACAGAACACCGGGGAGCTGTTTTTT. The genes are TRBV9 and TRBJ2-2, with a possible D match to TRBD1 (6 bases). CDR3 length equals 15 residues. Germline CDR1 and CDR2: SGDLS and YYNGEE. V gave up 3 bases and J gave up 1 base, with 10 bases separating them.

CDR3 in amino acids: CASSLAGGHYGYTF. The CDR3 DNA is TGCGCCAGCAGCTTGGCCGGGGGGCATTATGGCTACACCTTC. The chain links TRBV5-1 to TRBJ1-2; D might be TRBD1 (6 bases). The germline V gene encodes CDR1 SGHRS and CDR2 YFSETQ. The CDR3 length is 14 residues. The V gene lost 0 bases and the J gene lost 5 bases, with 11 bases spanning the gap. Complete variable domain (other parts from reference TRBV5-1 and TRBJ1-2): KAGVTQTPRYLIKTRGQQVTLSCSPISGHRSVSWYQQTPGQGLQFLFEYFSETQRNKGNFPGRFSGRQFSNSRSEMNVSTLELGDSALYLCASSLAGGHYGYTFGSGTRLTVV.

The chain recombines TRBV6-6 with TRBJ2-3; D is uncertain. This CDR3 is 15 amino acids long. Germline V CDR1 and CDR2: MNHNY, SVGAGI (reference sequence). The germline V and J ends were trimmed by 5 bases and 5 bases, with 17 bases remaining between them. The CDR3 region is CASSGSVGFGDTQYF. The DNA for the CDR3 is TGTGCCAGCAGTGGTTCGGTCGGGTTTGGAGATACGCAGTATTTT.

This chain links TRBV11-2 with TRBJ1-1; TRBD1 matches 8 bases. There are 15 residues in the CDR3. CDR1 is SGHAT, CDR2 FQNNGV, per germline. V shed 5 bases and J 1 base; nucleotides not matched to a gene: 6. CDR3: CASSPQGARNTEAFF. CDR3 DNA: TGTGCCAGCAGCCCCCAGGGGGCGCGGAACACTGAAGCTTTCTTT.

The chain has TRBV5-1 and TRBJ1-2, with D perhaps TRBD1 (6 bases). The length of the CDR3 is 14 residues. Germline CDR1 is SGHRS and CDR2 is YFSETQ. V was cut by 2 bases and J by 7 bases, with 15 bases left in between. The DNA of the CDR3 is TGCGCCAGCAGCTTAGGGACACTCTTTAGTGGCTACACCTTC. Translating gives CASSLGTLFSGYTF.

The chain has TRBV25-1 and TRBJ1-5; D might be TRBD1 (5 bases). V gave up 4 bases and J gave up 6 bases, with 16 bases separating them. The CDR3 spans 15 residues. Germline V gives CDR1 MGHDK, CDR2 SYGVNS. The CDR3 DNA reads as TGTGCCAGCAGTGCCCATGGAACAGGTCCTCAGCCCCAGCATTTT. Translated: CASSAHGTGPQPQHF.

The J gene is TRBJ2-7, the V gene TRBV5-1; possibly TRBD2 for D (5 bases). V shed 0 bases and J shed 2 bases, with 15 bases lying between them. The CDR3 spans 16 residues. Germline CDR1 is SGHRS and CDR2 is YFSETQ. The CDR3 here is CASSLVYGVTTYEQYF. The CDR3 bases are TGCGCCAGCAGCTTGGTATACGGAGTGACTACCTACGAGCAGTACTTC.

This clone was recorded a few times. The V and J genes are TRBV11-3 and TRBJ1-1; TRBD1 is a possible D gene (5 bases). Trimming left V 4 bases short and J 6 bases short, with 12 bases between. The CDR3 is 13 amino acids. The germline CDR1 and CDR2 sequences are SGHNT and YENEEA. CDR3 sequence: CASSYRQFSEAFF. For the CDR3, the DNA is TGTGCCAGCAGCTACCGACAGTTCTCTGAAGCTTTCTTT.

J is TRBJ2-5 and V is TRBV5-1; D not resolved. The germline gives CDR1 SGHRS, CDR2 YFSETQ. This CDR3 has 15 amino acids. Trimming left V 0 bases short and J 1 base short, with 10 bases between. The CDR3, as DNA: TGCGCCAGCAGCTTGGCGGCAGCGAGCCAAGAGACCCAGTACTTC. Its protein product is CASSLAAASQETQYF.

The chain joins TRBV19 to TRBJ2-5, with TRBD1 matching 7 bases. The trim removed 6 bases at V and 4 bases at J, leaving 5 bases unmatched. The CDR3 runs 13 residues. CDR1 is LNHDA, CDR2 SQIVND, per germline (reference sequence). The CDR3 coding sequence is TGTGCCAGTAGACGCAACAGGGGAGAGACCCAGTACTTC. This translates into CASRRNRGETQYF.

On this clone: A clone one base away is much larger, so this may be a read error. This sample includes further DNA sequences coding for the same CDR3. The rearrangement joins TRBV2 to TRBJ1-4, with TRBD1 matching 9 bases. Germline loops: CDR1 SNHLY, CDR2 FYNNEI. The CDR3 consists of 15 residues. J gave up 4 bases and V 4 bases, and 4 bases lay outside the gene matches. The CDR3 is CASSVDRGFNEKLFF. CDR3 nucleotides: TGTGCCAGCAGTGTGGACAGGGGCTTTAATGAAAAACTGTTTTTT.

This chain connects TRBV5-5 to TRBJ1-1, with TRBD1 as a possible D gene (5 bases). V was shortened by 4 bases and J by 2 bases, with 12 bases between the two germline ends. Germline CDR1 reads SGHKS; CDR2 reads YYEKEE (reference sequence). This CDR3 has 14 residues. CDR3 protein: CASSQWQGNTEAFF. CDR3 bases: TGTGCCAGCAGCCAATGGCAGGGTAACACTGAAGCTTTCTTT.